This TCR beta chain was recorded in a study of cytomegalovirus exposure and HLA in healthy donors. Study background: Across some 400 genotyped donors, 81% landed in the Caucasian-associated ancestry cluster.

Study results and limitations: Generally TCR sequences proved uncommon, though certain public TCRs appeared in numerous donors. For cytomegalovirus status, the classifier reportedly gave diagnoses with high specificity and sensitivity.

The PCR made use of 60 Vbeta and 13 Jbeta primers. Data came from immunoSEQ multiplex PCR; TCRdb stores just in-frame clones and leaves some out. This table holds 110,000 or so clones, roughly four fifths found once. The CDR3 is 14 amino acids. V dropped 0 bases and J dropped 8 bases, with 12 bases sitting between them. CDR1 is SGHRS and CDR2 is YFSETQ in the germline V gene. For this clone: As yet, its antigen is unknown.

Sequenced input: PBMCs. This chain uses TRBV5-1 with TRBJ1-3; D might be TRBD1 (5 bases). This receptor was identified in a man aged 35-49 years in good health and CMV-seronegative. The CDR3 DNA reads TGCGCCAGCAGCTTGGGCCAGGGTTGGGACACCATATATTTT. Translating gives CASSLGQGWDTIYF.